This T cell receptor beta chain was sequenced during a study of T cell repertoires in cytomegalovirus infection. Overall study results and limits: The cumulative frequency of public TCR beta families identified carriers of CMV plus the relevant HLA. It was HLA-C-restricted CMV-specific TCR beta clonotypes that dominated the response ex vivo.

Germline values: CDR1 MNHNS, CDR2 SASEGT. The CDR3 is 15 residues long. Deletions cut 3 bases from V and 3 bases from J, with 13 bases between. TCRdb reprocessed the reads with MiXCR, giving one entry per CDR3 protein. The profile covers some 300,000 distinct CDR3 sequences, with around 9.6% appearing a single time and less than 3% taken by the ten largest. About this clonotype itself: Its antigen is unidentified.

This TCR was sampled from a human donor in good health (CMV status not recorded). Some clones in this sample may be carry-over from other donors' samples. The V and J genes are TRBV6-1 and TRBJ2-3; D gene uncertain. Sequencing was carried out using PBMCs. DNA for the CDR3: TGTGCCAGCAGTGACCGACTCTTCGAGACAGATACGCAGTATTTT. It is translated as CASSDRLFETDTQYF.